Each of the 24 T cell receptor beta chains below was sequenced from the same sample in a study of naive and memory T cell subsets. A UMI-containing oligonucleotide was joined by 3' ligation to the TCR cDNA template. Four PCR rounds used nested alpha and beta constant region primers plus the SP2 primer. Each CDR3 protein gets one entry after TCRdb re-called the 5' RACE reads with MiXCR. Of about 48,000 distinct CDR3 sequences listed, about 4.8% were seen once; the top ten hold around 0.8%. These receptors all come from a female donor in good health.

This clonotype was seen ten or more times. The V call is TRBV5-6, the J call TRBJ2-1, with D perhaps matching TRBD1 or TRBD2 (5 bases each). The V gene's germline CDR1 is SGHDT and CDR2 YYEEEE. Trimming left V 1 base short and J 0 bases short, with 11 bases between. CDR3 length: 16 amino acids. DNA of the CDR3: TGTGCCAGCAGCTTGCTCTGGGGGAGCTCCTACAATGAGCAGTTCTTC. The encoded protein is CASSLLWGSSYNEQFF. The whole variable domain, filled in from reference TRBV5-6 and TRBJ2-1, reads DAGVTQSPTHLIKTRGQQVTLRCSPKSGHDTVSWYQQALGQGPQFIFQYYEEEERQRGNFPDRFSGHQFPNYSSELNVNALLLGDSALYLCASSLLWGSSYNEQFFGPGTRLTVL.

This clonotype was counted ten times or more. The chain has TRBV29-1 and TRBJ1-5; D is undetermined. The CDR3 runs 18 residues. Germline V CDR1 and CDR2: SQVTM, ANQGSEA. V lost 0 bases and J lost 7, with 25 bases in between. CDR3 amino acids: CSVEEKLARAGSNQPQHF. The DNA of the CDR3 is TGCAGCGTTGAAGAGAAGTTAGCGCGGGCTGGGTCTAACCAGCCCCAGCATTTT.

This clonotype has a count of ten or more. This chain links TRBV29-1 with TRBJ2-3, with D hard to call. Trimming left V 2 bases short and J 4 bases short, with 7 bases between. CDR1 is SQVTM, CDR2 ANQGSEA, per germline. The CDR3 totals 12 residues. CDR3 bases: TGCAGCGTTGAAACCAGAGCAGATACGCAGTATTTT. Translated: CSVETRADTQYF.

This clonotype was seen at least ten times. The chain is built from TRBV6-2 or TRBV6-3 and TRBJ2-2, with 12 bases fitting TRBD2. Germline V gives CDR1 MNHEY, CDR2 SVGEGT. The CDR3 spans 16 residues. Trimming cost V 6 bases and J 3 bases; bases outside gene matches: 5. The CDR3 bases are TGTGCCAGCAGAATGACTAGCGGGAGAGACACCGGGGAGCTGTTTTTT. The encoded protein is CASRMTSGRDTGELFF.

This clonotype was seen at least ten times. The genes are TRBV5-4 and TRBJ2-1; 14 nucleotides match TRBD2. Per the germline V gene, CDR1 is SGHNT and CDR2 is YYREEE (reference sequence). The CDR3 runs 16 residues. Germline trimming cut 5 bases from V and 9 bases from J; bases unmatched to any gene: 10. The CDR3 region has the DNA TGTGCCAGCAGAACCCCCGGGACTAGCGGGAGAAGTGAGCAGTTCTTC. Protein: CASRTPGTSGRSEQFF.

Ten or more counts support this clonotype. The CDR3 sequence is CASSVGAGQGGNEQFF. CDR3 bases: TGTGCCAGCAGCGTGGGAGCGGGACAGGGTGGAAATGAGCAGTTCTTC. J is TRBJ2-1 and V is TRBV9; 9 nucleotides line up with TRBD1. CDR1 and CDR2 from the germline V gene are SGDLS and YYNGEE. CDR3 size: 16 residues. The V segment lost 2 bases and the J segment 7 bases; nucleotides outside the gene matches: 10.

This clonotype was picked up many times. J is TRBJ2-1 and V is TRBV19; weak D call: TRBD2 (6 bases). The ends were cut back, 0 bases at V and 10 bases at J, with 16 bases in the middle. The CDR3 contains 15 residues. CDR1 is LNHDA and CDR2 is SQIVND in the germline V gene (reference sequence). The CDR3 sequence is CASSIERRRASEQFF. The CDR3, as DNA: TGTGCCAGTAGTATAGAGCGTAGGAGGGCCTCAGAGCAGTTCTTC.

This clonotype has a count of ten or more. The V gene is TRBV6-2 or TRBV6-3, the J gene TRBJ2-7; 7 bases agree with TRBD2. CDR1 is MNHEY and CDR2 is SVGEGT in the germline V gene. This CDR3 has 14 amino acids. V shed 3 bases and J 7 bases; nucleotides not matched to a gene: 9. The CDR3 loop reads CASSYSGGGLEQYF. The CDR3 coding sequence is TGTGCCAGCAGTTATAGTGGCGGGGGTCTGGAGCAGTACTTC.

By share, this clonotype counts as medium-sized. The chain recombines TRBV18 with TRBJ1-6; no firm D call. The germline V gene has CDR1 KGHSH and CDR2 LQKENI. The germline V and J ends were trimmed by 2 bases and 10 bases, with 12 bases remaining between them. This CDR3 contains 14 residues. DNA of the CDR3: TGTGCCAGCTCACCAGAGGTTAAGGGCTCACCCCTCCACTTT. Its translation: CASSPEVKGSPLHF.

This clonotype was observed many times. The V call is TRBV18, the J call TRBJ2-6; D gene uncertain. Trimming left V 3 bases short and J 3 bases short, with 0 bases between. Per the germline V gene, CDR1 is KGHSH and CDR2 is LQKENI. This CDR3 has 12 residues. This chain's CDR3 is CASSPGANVLTF. For the CDR3, the DNA is TGTGCCAGCTCACCTGGGGCCAACGTCCTGACTTTC.

In its sample, this clonotype was seen many times. The junction departs from the called germline gene at one end, perhaps through a read error. The rearrangement joins TRBV10-2 to TRBJ2-2; D might be TRBD1 or TRBD2, each matching 5 bases. The germline gives CDR1 WSHSY, CDR2 SAAADI. This CDR3 is built from 12 residues. CDR3 DNA: TGCGCCAGCAGTGAACGGGACGGGAAGCTGTTTTTT. Translation gives CASSERDGKLFF.

Only a few counts were recorded for this clonotype. This clone may be a read error of a much larger clone one base away. The chain is built from TRBV20-1 and TRBJ2-1; perhaps TRBD1 as D (5 bases). This CDR3 comprises 14 residues. CDR1 is DFQATT, CDR2 SNEGSKA, per germline (reference sequence). V was clipped by 5 bases and J by 8 bases, with 19 bases between them. CDR3 sequence: CSAERGLARDEQFF. The DNA of the CDR3 is TGCAGTGCTGAAAGGGGCCTGGCCCGCGATGAGCAGTTCTTC.

There are many counts of this clonotype. The rearrangement uses TRBV30 and TRBJ1-4; 9 nucleotides align to TRBD1. This CDR3 has 13 amino acids. The germline V gene encodes CDR1 GTSNPN and CDR2 SVGIG (reference sequence). With V trimmed by 6 bases and J by 5 bases, 4 bases remained unmatched. CDR3 in amino acids: CACLGQGNEKLFF. CDR3 nucleotides: TGTGCCTGCCTCGGACAGGGGAATGAAAAACTGTTTTTT.

This clonotype was recorded at least ten times. The CDR3 region is CASSLTSGVSYEQYF. The CDR3 nucleotides read TGTGCCAGCAGCTTGACTAGCGGGGTCTCCTACGAGCAGTACTTC. V is TRBV13 and J is TRBJ2-7, with 11 bases that match TRBD2. V shed 3 bases and J 0 bases; nucleotides not matched to a gene: 1. There are 15 residues in the CDR3. In germline, CDR1 is PRHDT, CDR2 FYEKMQ (reference sequence).

This clonotype came up many times. The chain has TRBV6-5 and TRBJ2-3; 10 bases map to TRBD2. Germline V gene sequence: CDR1 MNHEY, CDR2 SVGAGI. The V and J ends lost 2 bases and 5 bases, in that order; junction bases with no gene match: 7. The CDR3 covers 16 residues. The CDR3 coding sequence is TGTGCCAGCAGTTACGGGAGCGGGAGGGCCGGAGATACGCAGTATTTT. It encodes CASSYGSGRAGDTQYF.

Ten or more counts support this clonotype. The chain recombines TRBV4-1 with TRBJ1-1; unclear D gene. Trimming cost V 0 bases and J 1 base, with 9 bases left between them. This CDR3 comprises 15 residues. In germline, CDR1 is MGHRA, CDR2 YSYEKL. The CDR3 reads CASSQDVGSNTEAFF. CDR3 nucleotide sequence: TGCGCCAGCAGCCAAGATGTAGGGTCGAACACTGAAGCTTTCTTT.

This clonotype has ten or more counts. The CDR3, as DNA: TGTGCTAGTGGTTTCCACGATCGACCGTATGGAAGCCGCTCCTACAATGAGCAGTTCTTC. Its translation is CASGFHDRPYGSRSYNEQFF. The chain couples TRBV12-5 to TRBJ2-1; D uncertain. Germline values: CDR1 LGHNT, CDR2 FRNRAP. V dropped 3 bases and J dropped 0 bases, with 24 bases sitting between them. The CDR3 loop spans 20 amino acids.

Many counts were recorded for this clonotype. J is TRBJ2-7 and V is TRBV4-1; TRBD2 agrees at 13 bases. CDR3 length: 15 amino acids. Trimming at V came to 4 bases and at J to 2 bases, leaving 2 bases not matched to a gene. Germline assignment: CDR1 MGHRA and CDR2 YSYEKL. The CDR3 spells CASSRTSGSAYEQYF. DNA of the CDR3: TGCGCCAGCAGCCGGACTAGCGGGAGCGCCTACGAGCAGTACTTC.

The sample holds many counts of this clonotype. V gene TRBV5-1 combines with J gene TRBJ2-5; no reliable D call. This CDR3 has 13 amino acids. Germline assignment: CDR1 SGHRS and CDR2 YFSETQ. The germline V and J ends were trimmed by 6 bases and 1 base, with 10 bases remaining between them. The CDR3 region is CASTGPAQETQYF. The CDR3 DNA sequence: TGCGCCAGCACCGGACCTGCCCAAGAGACCCAGTACTTC.

This clonotype was detected ten times or more. The genes are TRBV7-8 and TRBJ2-7; D remains unclear. The germline CDR1 and CDR2 sequences are SGHVS and FQNEAQ. V was cut by 0 bases and J by 7 bases, with 7 bases left in between. The CDR3 length is 12 residues. The CDR3 region has the DNA TGTGCCAGCAGCTTAGCGGTGGGGGAGCAGTACTTC. Translating it yields CASSLAVGEQYF. The variable domain in full, completed from reference TRBV7-8 and TRBJ2-7, reads GAGVSQSPRYKVAKRGQDVALRCDPISGHVSLFWYQQALGQGPEFLTYFQNEAQLDKSGLPSDRFFAERPEGSVSTLKIQRTQQEDSAVYLCASSLAVGEQYFGPGTRLTVT.

This clonotype came up many times. The V and J genes are TRBV14 and TRBJ2-1; no clear D. Per germline, CDR1 SGHDN and CDR2 FVKESK. The CDR3 runs to 16 residues. V was trimmed by 3 bases and J by 1 base, leaving 13 bases between them. Here the CDR3 DNA reads TGTGCCAGCAGCCACGATAAGGTCCCATCCTACAATGAGCAGTTCTTC. Translating it yields CASSHDKVPSYNEQFF.

The chain's CDR3 is CASSLDSGEETQYF. The CDR3 bases are TGTGCCAGCAGCTTAGACAGCGGGGAAGAGACCCAGTACTTC. This chain links TRBV11-3 with TRBJ2-5; 7 bases are shared with TRBD2. The CDR3 extends over 14 amino acids. V shed 0 bases and J 3 bases; nucleotides not matched to a gene: 1. Looked up from germline, CDR1 is SGHNT and CDR2 is YENEEA.

The chain carries TRBV5-1 and TRBJ2-1, with TRBD1 matching over 7 bases. The length of the CDR3 is 14 residues. V was pared by 2 bases and J by 2 bases, with 1 base of the junction left unmatched. Germline V gene data show CDR1 as SGHRS and CDR2 as YFSETQ. The CDR3 spells CASSFGQAYNEQFF. The CDR3 bases are TGCGCCAGCAGCTTTGGACAGGCCTACAATGAGCAGTTCTTC.

This clonotype has at least ten counts. This rearrangement joins TRBV15 to TRBJ1-2, with a possible D match to TRBD1 (5 bases). The CDR3 consists of 15 residues. CDR1 LNHNV and CDR2 YYDKDF come from the germline V gene (reference sequence). The ends were cut back, 4 bases at V and 2 bases at J, with 14 bases in the middle. DNA of the CDR3: TGTGCCACCAGCACCACCAGGGCAGGGAACTATGGCTACACCTTC. Translated: CATSTTRAGNYGYTF.